This T cell receptor (beta chain) was sequenced in a study of CD8 T cells in Susac syndrome. General observations from the study: As acknowledged by the study, its TCR sequencing and HLA analysis included a relatively small number of individuals.

The authors reverse transcribed about 0.5 to 1 ug RNA with random hexamers. MiXCR, run by TCRdb on the immunoSEQ multiplex PCR reads, gives a single entry per CDR3 protein. The sample includes about 190,000 distinct CDR3 sequences, 85% to 95% of them seen just once. About this clonotype itself: Its antigen is still unknown.

The germline CDR1 and CDR2 sequences are SGDLS and YYNGEE. V was shortened by 1 base and J by 0 bases, with 25 bases between the two germline ends. CDR3 length: 20 residues. Sequencing was done on a sample of CD4+ T cells from PBMCs. This receptor was taken from a human donor in good health. The chain links TRBV9 to TRBJ1-1; possible D gene TRBD1, 6 bases. The CDR3, as DNA: TGTGCCAGCAGCGTATCGTCCCCGAGGGGGTTGGGAGCCATGAACACTGAAGCTTTCTTT. As protein: CASSVSSPRGLGAMNTEAFF. The variable domain in full, completed from reference TRBV9 and TRBJ1-1, reads DSGVTQTPKHLITATGQRVTLRCSPRSGDLSVYWYQQSLDQGLQFLIQYYNGEERAKGNILERFSAQQFPDLHSELNLSSLELGDSALYFCASSVSSPRGLGAMNTEAFFGQGTRLTVV.